One T cell receptor (beta chain) is described in this entry. Its antigen is as yet unknown. Germline CDR1 SGHRS, CDR2 YFSETQ. CDR3 length: 15 residues. After removal of 5 bases from V and 5 bases from J, the junction contained 11 bases not matched to a gene. This sample was taken from a study of T cell repertoires in cytomegalovirus infection. Study-wide context: Matching HLA type and CMV infection were both indicated by public TCR beta signatures. Study outcomes and limitations: Of the TCR beta families, the public ones yielded a cumulative frequency that identified carriers of CMV plus the relevant HLA.

TCRdb itself ran the reads through MiXCR, one entry per CDR3 protein. The top ten hold roughly 20% of the sample, which has about 230,000 distinct CDR3 sequences, approximately 22% seen once. Sequencing input: CD8+ T cells from PBMCs. The V and J genes are TRBV5-1 and TRBJ1-1; 8 bases are a match to TRBD1. This TCR derives from a human donor in good health (CMV status not recorded). Some clones in this sample may be carry-over from other donors' samples. Written as DNA, the CDR3 is TGCGCCAGCAGTCGAAAAGACAGGGGAGGAACTGAAGCTTTCTTT. As protein: CASSRKDRGGTEAFF.